These T cell receptor beta chains were read from a single sample in a study of graft-versus-host responses after intestinal transplantation. The protocol was immunoSEQ multiplex PCR, while the TCRdb copy is restricted to in-frame clones and leaves out a portion. The repertoire has about 9,800 clones, less than 80% of them found once; the top ten carry roughly 24%. Sequenced here: ileum tissue, sampled 500 to 550 days after intestinal transplant. The receptor source for this set is a human patient who received an intestinal transplant, so some T cells may come from the graft donor. Both conserved end residues are part of each CDR3. A D gene is named only where the DNA matches it firmly. Only part of the rows carry a size: once, few, many, or a class if the clone is expanded.

D gene	clone size	V gene	J gene	CDR3 DNA	CDR3 protein
.	.	TRBV4-1	TRBJ2-7	TGCGCCAGCAGCCAAGGGATCGCCTATTCCTACGAGCAGTACTTC	CASSQGIAYSYEQYF
.	.	TRBV15	TRBJ2-3	TGTGCCACCAGCAGAGATCAAACAGGGCGCACAGATACGCAGTATTTT	CATSRDQTGRTDTQYF
.	once	TRBV19	TRBJ1-2	TGTGCCAGTAGTCCCGGGACCGCGATCTATGGCTACACCTTC	CASSPGTAIYGYTF
.	.	TRBV7-9	TRBJ1-4	TGTGCCAGCAGCTTACCCAGGACAGACCGTAATGAAAAACTGTTTTTT	CASSLPRTDRNEKLFF
TRBD2	once	TRBV7-2	TRBJ2-1	TGTGCCAGCAGCTTAGGAAGCGGGGGATCCTACAATGAGCAGTTCTTC	CASSLGSGGSYNEQFF
.	.	TRBV11-2	TRBJ1-6	TGTGCCAGCAGCTCGGAGGGGGGGCTTAGATCACCCCTCCACTTT	CASSSEGGLRSPLHF
.	.	TRBV4-1	TRBJ2-5	TGCGCCAGCAGCCCCTCCCTCGGCTGGCGGAAGTACCAAGAGACCCAGTACTTC	CASSPSLGWRKYQETQYF
.	once	TRBV19	TRBJ2-7	TGTGCCAGTAGCGAAGTGGGGATAGGGTACGAGCAGTACTTC	CASSEVGIGYEQYF
TRBD1	.	TRBV6-1	TRBJ2-1	TGTGCCAGCAGTGGGGCCTGGGTGAACAGGGGATTCTACAATGAGCAGTTCTTC	CASSGAWVNRGFYNEQFF
.	.	TRBV5-1	TRBJ1-1	TGCGCCAGCAGCTTGACCGGGACACCGAACACTGAAGCTTTCTTT	CASSLTGTPNTEAFF
.	.	TRBV19	TRBJ2-7	TGTGCCAGTAGTCCGCCCTACGGGGAGCAGTACTTC	CASSPPYGEQYF
TRBD1	.	TRBV10-3	TRBJ1-4	TGTGCCATCAGTGGAGGGGACAGGGCTGAAAAACTGTTTTTT	CAISGGDRAEKLFF
.	once	TRBV6-6	TRBJ1-5	TGTGCCAGCAGTTACTACAGGGATCAGCCCCAGCATTTT	CASSYYRDQPQHF
TRBD1	.	TRBV2	TRBJ1-2	TGTGCCAGCACAGACAGGGGGGCGTTCTATGGCTACACCTTC	CASTDRGAFYGYTF
.	.	TRBV6-5	TRBJ2-3	TGTGCCAGCAGTTACACCAACACAGATACGCAGTATTTT	CASSYTNTDTQYF
.	.	TRBV13	TRBJ1-1	TGTGCCAGCAGTATCGGACTGGACACTGAAGCTTTCTTT	CASSIGLDTEAFF
.	few	TRBV5-4	TRBJ1-1	TGTGCCAGCAGCTTGGGGGGCGCGGGTACTGAAGCTTTCTTT	CASSLGGAGTEAFF
TRBD2	.	TRBV5-1	TRBJ2-3	TGCGCCAGCAGCTTGGAAGCGGGGGGCACAGATACGCAGTATTTT	CASSLEAGGTDTQYF
TRBD1	.	TRBV6-7	TRBJ2-4	TGTGCCAGCAGTTCACCCGCCGGGACAGGGAAAGCCAAAAACATTCAGTACTTC	CASSSPAGTGKAKNIQYF
.	.	TRBV28	TRBJ2-7	TGTGCCAGCAGTCCTTGGCGATCCTCAGACGAGCAGTACTTC	CASSPWRSSDEQYF
TRBD1	.	TRBV6-5	TRBJ1-3	TGTGCCAGCAGTGACAGGGAAACCAGAAACACCATATATTTT	CASSDRETRNTIYF
.	.	TRBV30	TRBJ2-3	TGTGCCTGGAGTAACGGGGCCTTCACAGATACGCAGTATTTT	CAWSNGAFTDTQYF
.	.	TRBV14	TRBJ2-7	TGTGCCAGCAGCCCTAAAAGGTACGAGCAGTACTTC	CASSPKRYEQYF
.	few	TRBV5-6	TRBJ1-1	TGTGCCAGCAGCTTTTTTTACAGGATGCGGCGGGGACGGACTGAAGCTTTCTTT	CASSFFYRMRRGRTEAFF
.	.	TRBV29-1	TRBJ2-6	TGCAGCGTAGTCAGGGCTGGGGCCAACGTCCTGACTTTC	CSVVRAGANVLTF
TRBD2	few	TRBV7-2	TRBJ2-5	TGTGCCAGCAGCTTCGCGGCTAGCGGGGGGTTGGAGACCCAGTACTTC	CASSFAASGGLETQYF
.	.	TRBV27	TRBJ2-6	TGTGCCAGCAGTTTCGTTTCGGGGCGAGGAGCCAACGTCCTGACTTTC	CASSFVSGRGANVLTF
TRBD1	.	TRBV5-1	TRBJ2-2	TGCGCCAGCAGCTTGGGACAGGGGGCAGTCGGGGAGCTGTTTTTT	CASSLGQGAVGELFF
.	.	TRBV7-2	TRBJ2-5	TGTGCCAGCAGCTTAGCGAGACAAGAGACCCAGTACTTC	CASSLARQETQYF
.	.	TRBV30	TRBJ1-6	TGTGCCTGGATCGACAGTAGCAGCTCCTATAATTCACCCCTCCACTTT	CAWIDSSSSYNSPLHF
.	once	TRBV11-3	TRBJ2-3	TGTGCCAGCAGCTACACAGCATTACCAGATACGCAGTATTTT	CASSYTALPDTQYF
.	.	TRBV5-1	TRBJ2-3	TGCGCCAGCAGCTTGGCCAAGGGGATCACAGATACGCAGTATTTT	CASSLAKGITDTQYF
TRBD2	.	TRBV5-1	TRBJ2-7	TGCGCCAGCAGCATGACTAGCTACTACGAGCAGTACTTC	CASSMTSYYEQYF
TRBD2	few	TRBV6-4	TRBJ2-3	TGTGCCAGCAGTTCCGGGAGGGCCGTAGATACGCAGTATTTT	CASSSGRAVDTQYF
.	few	TRBV19	TRBJ1-1	TGTGCCAGTAGGAGGAACACTGAAGCTTTCTTT	CASRRNTEAFF
.	.	TRBV2	TRBJ1-2	TGTGCCAGCAGGACGGGGCAAAACTATGGCTACACCTTC	CASRTGQNYGYTF
TRBD2	.	TRBV6-5	TRBJ2-5	TGTGCCAGCAGTTACGGGCTAGCGGGAGGAGAGGAGACCCAGTACTTC	CASSYGLAGGEETQYF
.	.	TRBV9	TRBJ1-2	TGTGCCAGGTTACGGGCAGGGTATGGCTACACCTTC	CARLRAGYGYTF
TRBD2	.	TRBV10-1	TRBJ2-1	TGCGCCAGCAGTGAGGCTAGCGGGAGAGCACACAATGAGCAGTTCTTC	CASSEASGRAHNEQFF
.	once	TRBV6-6	TRBJ1-4	TGTGCCAGCAGTCTCCGGGACGTAACTAATGAAAAACTGTTTTTT	CASSLRDVTNEKLFF
TRBD2	once	TRBV30	TRBJ2-3	TGTGCCTGGAGATTAGCGGGGGCACGCACAGATACGCAGTATTTT	CAWRLAGARTDTQYF
.	.	TRBV28	TRBJ2-3	TGTGCCAGCAGTCTTTGGGACCCCCCAGATACGCAGTATTTT	CASSLWDPPDTQYF
.	few	TRBV6-5	TRBJ2-2	TGTGCCAGCAGTGAAGTGGGAGCCGGGGAGCTGTTTTTT	CASSEVGAGELFF
.	.	TRBV15	TRBJ2-3	TGTGCCACCAGCAGAGATCTGGCGGGAAGCACAGATACGCAGTATTTT	CATSRDLAGSTDTQYF
TRBD1	.	TRBV5-4	TRBJ2-7	TGTGCCAGCAGCTTTCAGGGGGCCTACGAGCAGTACTTC	CASSFQGAYEQYF
.	.	TRBV7-9	TRBJ2-1	TGTGCCAGCACCCCCCCATACGAGCAGTTCTTC	CASTPPYEQFF
.	few	TRBV4-1	TRBJ1-1	TGCGCCAGCAGCCAAGATCAACAATTTAAGGCTTTCTTT	CASSQDQQFKAFF